This T cell receptor beta chain was observed in a study of cytotoxic CD8 clonotypes in ibrutinib-treated CLL listed by TCRdb under 2021. Turning to the overall study: The cohort had eleven to twelve relapsed/refractory and around 16 treatment-naive patients; some 17 were IGHV unmutated. Cryopreserved peripheral blood mononuclear cells were obtained before treatment, at response, and at either sustained remission or disease progression. Responses were partial in around 25 patients and complete in 2; after median approximately 67 months follow-up, around 15 stayed in remission and approximately 12 progressed. Response samples were obtained after a median of about 13 months of treatment, with a range of roughly 6 to 40 months. On average, each sample had about 260,000 productive templates and under 95,000 productive rearrangements. Every sample from remission and from progressive disease was obtained while the patients were still on ibrutinib. Of the 85 to 95 participants in the trial, about 25 had longitudinal samples available.

This specimen's time point label, interpreted: 12 to 13 months on ibrutinib. For TCR beta library preparation, approximately 2.2 micrograms of genomic DNA were isolated from cryopreserved PBMCs. Longitudinal blood samples from CLL patients on ibrutinib monotherapy underwent high-throughput TCR beta sequencing. The patients were enrolled in a single-center, open-label phase 2 trial of ibrutinib monotherapy. The germline V gene sets CDR1 to SGHTA and CDR2 to FQGNSA. Including cysteine and phenylalanine, the CDR3 has 14 amino acids. The sequence is cut down to CDR3 DNA, 42 bases in frame from base 1. The trim is 6 bases for V and 4 bases for J, with a gap of 16 bases between the germline ends. A remark on this clone: The antigen it binds to is not known. Base qualities are not recorded, but no much larger clone differs from it by a single base.

The goal of deep resolution MiSeq sequencing was a depth between 1 in 1 million and 1 in 200,000 T cells, and coverage averaged 10x per clonotype. The immunoSEQ hsTCRB Kit was used to generate TCR beta libraries. Per the original workflow: Data were analyzed with ImmunoSEQ Data Assistant and ImmunoSEQ Analyzer, with V, D and J genes assigned per IMGT definitions. Clonality, with values ranging from 0 to 1, was calculated as one minus the normalized Shannon entropy of productive rearrangement frequencies. Only overrepresented clonotypes making up at least 0.05% of the repertoire of each patient were included in the public clonotype analysis. Roughly 12 age-matched healthy donor repertoires from immuneACCESS were used as controls for clonality. This is the immuneACCESS table as TCRdb keeps it, with only in-frame sequences that have V and J called. A part of the clones is gone; compared with another copy, unresolved V genes explain less than half, and the rest is unexplained. That table supplies the V and J calls and clone size; D and trimming were determined from the DNA. For this sample the table gives 97,000 or so clones, of which approximately 82% were detected only once. The biggest ten clones account for around 32% of the sample.

Summary of the overall study and its limitations: Sampling times were not matched between sustained-remission and progressing patients, and lymph node repertoires were not studied. Baseline clonality was found to be higher than that of age-matched healthy donors and was strongly correlated with circulating CD8+ T-cell counts. Public clonotypes were found to be uncommon and were observed to contract or remain stable during treatment; the increase in clonality was shown to reflect expansion of private clonotypes at ibrutinib response. Clonality rose at ibrutinib response, remained stable during sustained remission, and dropped back toward baseline at progression.

The sequence was obtained from a human donor with chronic lymphocytic leukemia. This sample comprised PBMCs, obtained after 12 months of ibrutinib treatment. The rearrangement combines TRBV7-2 with TRBJ2-7, with the D segment identity uncertain. For the CDR3, the sequence is CASSLGREGYEQYF. The nucleotide sequence reads TGTGCCAGCAGTTTGGGAAGGGAAGGTTACGAGCAGTACTTC.